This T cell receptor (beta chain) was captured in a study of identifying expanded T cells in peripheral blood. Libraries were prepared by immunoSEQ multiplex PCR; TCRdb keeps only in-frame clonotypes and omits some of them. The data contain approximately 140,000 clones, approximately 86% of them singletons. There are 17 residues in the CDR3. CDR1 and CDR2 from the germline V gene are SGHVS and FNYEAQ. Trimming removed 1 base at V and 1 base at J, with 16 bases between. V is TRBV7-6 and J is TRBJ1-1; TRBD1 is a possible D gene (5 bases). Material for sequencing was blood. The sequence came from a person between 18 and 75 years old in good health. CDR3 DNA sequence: TGTGCCAGCAGCTTAGTACCAACCGGGACGGCGAACACTGAAGCTTTCTTT. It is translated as CASSLVPTGTANTEAFF.